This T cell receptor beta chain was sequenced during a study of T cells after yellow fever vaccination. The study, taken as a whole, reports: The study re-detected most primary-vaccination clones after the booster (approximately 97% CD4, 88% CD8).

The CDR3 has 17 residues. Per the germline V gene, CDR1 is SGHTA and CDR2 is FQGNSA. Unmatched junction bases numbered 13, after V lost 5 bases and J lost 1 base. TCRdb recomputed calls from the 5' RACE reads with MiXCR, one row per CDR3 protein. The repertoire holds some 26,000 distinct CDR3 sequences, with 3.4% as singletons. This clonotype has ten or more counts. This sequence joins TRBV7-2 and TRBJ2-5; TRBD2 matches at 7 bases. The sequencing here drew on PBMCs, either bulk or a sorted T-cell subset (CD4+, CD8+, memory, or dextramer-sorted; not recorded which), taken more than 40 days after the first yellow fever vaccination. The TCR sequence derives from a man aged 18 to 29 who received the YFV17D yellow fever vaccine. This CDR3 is CASSPTPLIAGQETQYF. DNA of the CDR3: TGTGCCAGCAGCCCCACCCCGCTGATAGCGGGCCAAGAGACCCAGTACTTC.